This is a list of T cell receptor beta chains from one sample in a study of blood T cell repertoires in COVID-19. Generated by immunoSEQ multiplex PCR, the TCRdb table keeps only in-frame clones and is missing some. The sample lists hundreds of thousands of clones; 87% were seen once. Input material: PBMCs or T cells enriched from blood (not recorded which). The receptors shown here come from a woman aged 18-30 years with acute COVID-19. Each CDR3 is given with its conserved first and last residue. D genes are given only for firm matches. Expanded clones get a size class; other rows say once, few or many, or leave the size out.

D gene: -; V gene: TRBV2; J gene: TRBJ1-5; clone size: -; CDR3 protein: CASSDEAAGNQPQHF; CDR3 DNA: TGTGCCAGCAGTGATGAGGCGGCGGGCAATCAGCCCCAGCATTTT
D gene: -; V gene: TRBV28; J gene: TRBJ1-1; clone size: -; CDR3 protein: CASSPTGGTEAFF; CDR3 DNA: TGTGCCAGCAGTCCAACAGGAGGGACTGAAGCTTTCTTT
D gene: TRBD1; V gene: TRBV2; J gene: TRBJ1-1; clone size: -; CDR3 protein: CASSTRQGNTEAFF; CDR3 DNA: TGTGCCAGCAGTACCCGACAGGGGAACACTGAAGCTTTCTTT
D gene: -; V gene: TRBV9; J gene: TRBJ1-2; clone size: -; CDR3 protein: CASSPRLGDGYTF; CDR3 DNA: TGTGCCAGCAGCCCCCGACTGGGAGATGGCTACACCTTC
D gene: TRBD1; V gene: TRBV5-1; J gene: TRBJ2-2; clone size: -; CDR3 protein: CASSLRDRVTGELFF; CDR3 DNA: TGCGCCAGCAGCTTACGGGACAGGGTCACCGGGGAGCTGTTTTTT
D gene: TRBD1; V gene: TRBV7-6; J gene: TRBJ1-1; clone size: -; CDR3 protein: CASSQQGLGNTEAFF; CDR3 DNA: TGTGCCAGCAGCCAACAGGGGTTGGGGAACACTGAAGCTTTCTTT
D gene: -; V gene: TRBV6-5; J gene: TRBJ1-2; clone size: few; CDR3 protein: CASSSDPRRYTF; CDR3 DNA: TGTGCCAGCAGTTCCGACCCGCGGCGCTACACCTTC
D gene: TRBD1; V gene: TRBV19; J gene: TRBJ1-2; clone size: -; CDR3 protein: CASSQDRDYGYTF; CDR3 DNA: TGTGCCAGTAGCCAAGACAGGGACTATGGCTACACCTTC
D gene: -; V gene: TRBV12-5; J gene: TRBJ2-1; clone size: -; CDR3 protein: CASGSTEYSYNEQFF; CDR3 DNA: TGTGCTAGTGGATCCACAGAGTACTCCTACAATGAGCAGTTCTTC
D gene: TRBD1; V gene: TRBV28; J gene: TRBJ1-1; clone size: -; CDR3 protein: CASSWTGTEAFF; CDR3 DNA: TGTGCCAGCAGCTGGACAGGGACTGAAGCTTTCTTT
D gene: TRBD1; V gene: TRBV18; J gene: TRBJ1-4; clone size: -; CDR3 protein: CASSPVPGTVNEKLFF; CDR3 DNA: TGTGCCAGCTCACCGGTGCCAGGGACAGTTAATGAAAAACTGTTTTTT
D gene: -; V gene: TRBV7-6; J gene: TRBJ1-6; clone size: -; CDR3 protein: CASSLMQGSYNSPLHF; CDR3 DNA: TGTGCCAGCAGCTTAATGCAGGGCTCCTATAATTCACCCCTCCACTTT
D gene: -; V gene: TRBV15; J gene: TRBJ1-1; clone size: -; CDR3 protein: CATSSVLTGRGNTEAFF; CDR3 DNA: TGTGCCACCAGCAGCGTACTTACAGGGAGGGGGAACACTGAAGCTTTCTTT
D gene: TRBD2; V gene: TRBV6-5; J gene: TRBJ2-7; clone size: -; CDR3 protein: CASSLTSAYSYEQYF; CDR3 DNA: TGTGCCAGCAGTCTAACTAGCGCGTACTCCTACGAGCAGTACTTC
D gene: -; V gene: TRBV11-3; J gene: TRBJ1-2; clone size: -; CDR3 protein: CASSSDSGSPWTF; CDR3 DNA: TGTGCCAGCAGCTCTGACTCGGGTTCTCCTTGGACCTTC
D gene: -; V gene: TRBV28; J gene: TRBJ1-2; clone size: -; CDR3 protein: CASSLRDSGYTF; CDR3 DNA: TGTGCCAGCAGTTTGAGGGATAGTGGCTACACCTTC
D gene: -; V gene: TRBV27; J gene: TRBJ1-4; clone size: -; CDR3 protein: CASSLLQFEKLFF; CDR3 DNA: TGTGCCAGCAGTTTATTGCAGTTTGAAAAACTGTTTTTT
D gene: TRBD2; V gene: TRBV15; J gene: TRBJ2-2; clone size: -; CDR3 protein: CATSRGLAGGLENTGELFF; CDR3 DNA: TGTGCCACCAGCAGAGGGTTAGCGGGAGGATTGGAGAACACCGGGGAGCTGTTTTTT
D gene: -; V gene: TRBV7-9; J gene: TRBJ1-2; clone size: -; CDR3 protein: CASSPRRQYGYTF; CDR3 DNA: TGTGCCAGCAGCCCGCGTCGACAGTATGGCTACACCTTC
D gene: TRBD1; V gene: TRBV9; J gene: TRBJ1-4; clone size: -; CDR3 protein: CASSVLGQGEKLFF; CDR3 DNA: TGTGCCAGCAGCGTACTCGGACAGGGAGAAAAACTGTTTTTT
D gene: TRBD2; V gene: TRBV5-1; J gene: TRBJ2-4; clone size: -; CDR3 protein: CASRGGSKDIQYF; CDR3 DNA: TGCGCCAGCCGCGGGGGGTCTAAAGACATTCAGTACTTC
D gene: TRBD1; V gene: TRBV6-5; J gene: TRBJ1-6; clone size: once; CDR3 protein: CASSNRDRGYSPLHF; CDR3 DNA: TGTGCCAGCAGCAACCGGGACAGGGGATATTCACCCCTCCACTTT
D gene: -; V gene: TRBV5-8; J gene: TRBJ2-7; clone size: -; CDR3 protein: CASIPRVKSYEQYF; CDR3 DNA: TGTGCCAGCATCCCGCGGGTTAAATCCTACGAGCAGTACTTC
D gene: TRBD2; V gene: TRBV29-1; J gene: TRBJ2-5; clone size: -; CDR3 protein: CSVELLAGLVETQYF; CDR3 DNA: TGCAGCGTTGAATTACTAGCGGGTCTGGTAGAGACCCAGTACTTC
D gene: TRBD1; V gene: TRBV7-2; J gene: TRBJ2-7; clone size: -; CDR3 protein: CASSAGTGVSEQYF; CDR3 DNA: TGTGCCAGCAGCGCCGGGACAGGGGTCAGCGAGCAGTACTTC
D gene: TRBD1; V gene: TRBV2; J gene: TRBJ1-2; clone size: -; CDR3 protein: CASTPRATGEKGYTF; CDR3 DNA: TGTGCCAGCACCCCCAGGGCTACAGGGGAAAAAGGCTACACCTTC
D gene: -; V gene: TRBV30; J gene: TRBJ1-6; clone size: -; CDR3 protein: CAWSSGVLHSPLHF; CDR3 DNA: TGTGCCTGGAGTTCCGGGGTCTTGCATTCACCCCTCCACTTT
D gene: TRBD2; V gene: TRBV7-2; J gene: TRBJ2-1; clone size: -; CDR3 protein: CASSLGGGRVINEQFF; CDR3 DNA: TGTGCCAGCAGCTTAGGTGGCGGGAGGGTAATAAATGAGCAGTTCTTC
D gene: TRBD2; V gene: TRBV4-2; J gene: TRBJ2-1; clone size: -; CDR3 protein: CASSQGGGDVNEQFF; CDR3 DNA: TGTGCCAGCAGCCAAGGTGGGGGGGATGTCAATGAGCAGTTCTTC